The 24 T cell receptor beta chains listed next were all sequenced from one sample in a study of somatic mutations in cytotoxic T cells in rheumatoid arthritis. Some clones are missing from TCRdb's copy, which holds only in-frame ones; the method was immunoSEQ multiplex PCR. This table has 8,000 to 11,000 clones, around 81% appearing once. The sequenced sample consisted of CD8+ T cells sorted from blood. Source of these receptors: a woman aged 45-60 years in good health.

This clone was observed a single time. The chain employs TRBV30 and TRBJ2-2; 9 bases agree with TRBD2. Trimming removed 0 bases from V and 0 bases from J; junction bases left unmatched: 5. Germline assignment: CDR1 GTSNPN and CDR2 SVGIG (reference sequence). CDR3 length: 17 residues. CDR3 bases: TGTGCCTGGAGTGTACCGAGCGGGGGGCCGAACACCGGGGAGCTGTTTTTT. It specifies CAWSVPSGGPNTGELFF.

The rearrangement uses TRBV19 and TRBJ1-1; no definite D call. CDR1 and CDR2 (germline): LNHDA, SQIVND (reference sequence). The V end lost 5 bases, the J end lost 3 bases, and 10 bases lay between the germline ends. The CDR3 contains 13 residues. Here the CDR3 reads CASSVFGDTEAFF. The CDR3 region has the DNA TGTGCCAGTAGTGTATTCGGTGACACTGAAGCTTTCTTT.

By proportion, this clone is medium-sized. The chain is built from TRBV7-9 and TRBJ2-3, with 9 bases that match TRBD1. V trimming: 5 bases; J trimming: 2 bases; junction bases outside the gene matches: 8. Germline-derived CDR1 and CDR2 are SEHNR and FQNEAQ (reference sequence). The CDR3 has 16 amino acids. The CDR3 nucleotides read TGTGCCAGCAGCCCCGGGACAGGGCCCTTCACAGATACGCAGTATTTT. This gives the protein CASSPGTGPFTDTQYF. The variable domain in full, with the rest retrieved from reference TRBV7-9 and TRBJ2-3, is DTGVSQNPRHKITKRGQNVTFRCDPISEHNRLYWYRQTLGQGPEFLTYFQNEAQLEKSRLLSDRFSAERPKGSFSTLEIQRTEQGDSAMYLCASSPGTGPFTDTQYFGPGTRLTVL.

The rearrangement joins TRBV7-9 to TRBJ1-1; 8 bases line up with TRBD1. Per germline, CDR1 SEHNR and CDR2 FQNEAQ (reference sequence). J was trimmed by 3 bases and V by 0 bases; bases with no gene match: 3. The CDR3 consists of 15 residues. Written as DNA, the CDR3 is TGTGCCAGCAGCTTAGCAACAGGGGGTGACACTGAAGCTTTCTTT. Amino acids: CASSLATGGDTEAFF. Full variable domain (missing parts from reference TRBV7-9 and TRBJ1-1): DTGVSQNPRHKITKRGQNVTFRCDPISEHNRLYWYRQTLGQGPEFLTYFQNEAQLEKSRLLSDRFSAERPKGSFSTLEIQRTEQGDSAMYLCASSLATGGDTEAFFGQGTRLTVV.

The chain uses TRBV4-3 and TRBJ2-5; 8 nucleotides line up with TRBD2. Germline V gene sequence: CDR1 LGHNA, CDR2 YSLEER. The CDR3 is made up of 17 amino acids. V was pared by 0 bases and J by 4 bases, with 10 bases of the junction left unmatched. Written as DNA, the CDR3 is TGCGCCAGCAGCCAAGAGGGGCCGGGGGGGGGCAGAGAGACCCAGTACTTC. This translates into CASSQEGPGGGRETQYF.

This rearrangement joins TRBV6-4 to TRBJ2-3; 12 nucleotides align to TRBD1. This CDR3 is 16 amino acids long. Germline CDR1 and CDR2: MRHNA and SNTAGT. V lost 8 bases, J lost 5 bases, and 11 bases stayed unmatched. The CDR3 coding sequence is TGTGCCAGCGCAATTTCCGGGACAGGGGGCCAAGATACGCAGTATTTT. It is translated as CASAISGTGGQDTQYF.

The J gene is TRBJ2-7, the V gene TRBV7-9; 10 nucleotides match TRBD2. Trimming at V came to 5 bases and at J to 4 bases, leaving 17 bases not matched to a gene. Germline CDR1 and CDR2: SEHNR and FQNEAQ (reference sequence). There are 18 residues in the CDR3. The CDR3, as DNA: TGTGCCAGCAGCCCCAGGGAGGGTAGCGGGAGGAAAGGATACGAGCAGTACTTC. This gives the protein CASSPREGSGRKGYEQYF.

This clone occurred once. The rearrangement uses TRBV6-1 and TRBJ2-2; 14 bases align to TRBD2. The V and J ends lost 8 bases and 6 bases, in that order; junction bases with no gene match: 2. This CDR3 comprises 14 residues. CDR1 is MNHNS and CDR2 is SASEGT in the germline V gene. CDR3 sequence: CASGTSGGAGELFF. CDR3 DNA sequence: TGTGCCAGCGGGACTAGCGGGGGAGCCGGGGAGCTGTTTTTT.

CDR3: CASSPMTGNTEAFF. The CDR3 DNA reads as TGTGCCAGCAGTCCCATGACAGGAAACACTGAAGCTTTCTTT. The chain has TRBV6-5 and TRBJ1-1; maybe TRBD1 (6 bases). Trimming removed 5 bases from V and 2 bases from J, with 12 bases in between. The germline V gene has CDR1 MNHEY and CDR2 SVGAGI. This CDR3 contains 14 residues.

The CDR3 DNA sequence: TGTGCCAGCAGCTTAACTAGCGGGGGGCGGGAGACCCAGTACTTC. Residues: CASSLTSGGRETQYF. The chain combines TRBV7-9 with TRBJ2-5, with 12 nucleotides matching TRBD2. The CDR3 spans 15 residues. V lost 2 bases to trimming and J lost 5 bases; unmatched junction nucleotides: 3. Per germline, CDR1 SEHNR and CDR2 FQNEAQ (reference sequence).

The chain uses TRBV4-2 and TRBJ2-5; D is perhaps TRBD1 (6 bases). Trimming left V 4 bases short and J 3 bases short, with 21 bases between. CDR1 is LGHNA, CDR2 YNFKEQ, per germline. This CDR3 has 17 amino acids. The CDR3 DNA is TGTGCCAGCAGCCTCCGGGACGAGGCACAGGGTAAAGAGACCCAGTACTTC. Its translation: CASSLRDEAQGKETQYF.

The chain has TRBV27 and TRBJ2-7; 10 bases agree with TRBD1. In germline, CDR1 is MNHEY, CDR2 SMNVEV (reference sequence). The CDR3 spans 14 residues. V lost 3 bases to trimming and J lost 6 bases; unmatched junction nucleotides: 5. This chain's CDR3 is CASSLGQGPREQYF. CDR3 nucleotide sequence: TGTGCCAGCAGTTTGGGACAGGGGCCCCGCGAGCAGTACTTC.

This clone was observed once. V and J are TRBV28 and TRBJ1-4; D remains ambiguous. The CDR3 totals 13 residues. The germline V gene encodes CDR1 MDHEN and CDR2 SYDVKM. V was clipped by 6 bases and J by 5 bases, with 10 bases between them. CDR3 protein: CASRGRENEKLFF. The CDR3, as DNA: TGTGCCAGCAGGGGCCGGGAGAATGAAAAACTGTTTTTT.

J is TRBJ2-3 and V is TRBV19, with 14 bases matching TRBD2. The V and J ends lost 1 base and 2 bases, in that order; junction bases with no gene match: 8. The CDR3 totals 19 residues. Germline loops: CDR1 LNHDA, CDR2 SQIVND (reference sequence). The CDR3 nucleotides read TGTGCCAGTAGTATAGCGGGACTAGCGGGGGTGGGGGCCACAGATACGCAGTATTTT. Amino acids: CASSIAGLAGVGATDTQYF.

Only one count was recorded for this clone. The rearrangement links TRBV7-9 to TRBJ2-7; D is possibly TRBD2 (6 bases). V was cut by 8 bases and J by 2 bases, with 13 bases left in between. Germline CDR1 is SEHNR and CDR2 is FQNEAQ (reference sequence). The CDR3 totals 13 residues. This CDR3 is CASGGSGAYEQYF. In DNA form, the CDR3 reads TGTGCCAGCGGGGGGTCCGGAGCCTACGAGCAGTACTTC.

The chain is built from TRBV28 and TRBJ2-1, with 9 bases lining up with TRBD2. Germline V gene sequence: CDR1 MDHEN, CDR2 SYDVKM. The J segment lost 3 bases and the V segment lost 4 bases, leaving 7 bases of the junction unmatched. The CDR3 contains 16 residues. The CDR3 region has the DNA TGTGCCAGCAGTTCCCGACTAGCGGAGGGCTACAATGAGCAGTTCTTC. Translated: CASSSRLAEGYNEQFF.

This clone has a handful of counts. The CDR3 loop reads CASAGPGLGDTQYF. CDR3 DNA sequence: TGTGCCAGCGCTGGACCGGGACTTGGAGATACGCAGTATTTT. V is TRBV6-5 and J is TRBJ2-3; possibly TRBD2 for D (6 bases). The CDR3 loop spans 14 amino acids. CDR1 is MNHEY, CDR2 SVGAGI, per germline. V was pared by 8 bases and J by 5 bases, with 17 bases between.

The chain uses TRBV5-1 and TRBJ1-1; no clear D gene. This CDR3 spans 14 amino acids. V lost 0 bases to trimming and J lost 4 bases, with 10 bases between them. Germline V gene sequence: CDR1 SGHRS, CDR2 YFSETQ. The CDR3 sequence: CASSLEGGSTEAFF. CDR3 in DNA: TGCGCCAGCAGCTTGGAGGGAGGCAGCACTGAAGCTTTCTTT.

J is TRBJ2-3 and V is TRBV13, with 10 bases that match TRBD2. CDR3 length equals 17 residues. From germline, CDR1 is PRHDT and CDR2 FYEKMQ (reference sequence). V gave up 5 bases and J gave up 3 bases; unmatched junction bases: 11. The CDR3 DNA reads TGTGCCAGCAGCGCTATTAAAGCGGGGGGGCCGACAGATACGCAGTATTTT. It is translated as CASSAIKAGGPTDTQYF.

J is TRBJ2-1 and V is TRBV9; 14 bases fit TRBD2. Losses at the gene ends were 6 bases for V and 5 bases for J; bases not matched to a gene: 13. CDR3 length equals 18 residues. The germline V gene encodes CDR1 SGDLS and CDR2 YYNGEE. The CDR3 loop is CASTPGGLAGVGNNEQFF. For the CDR3, the DNA is TGTGCCAGCACCCCGGGGGGACTAGCGGGAGTTGGTAACAATGAGCAGTTCTTC.

The chain combines TRBV7-8 with TRBJ2-5; D is possibly TRBD2 (7 bases). Germline V CDR1 and CDR2: SGHVS, FQNEAQ. Between the trimmed V and J ends, which lost 5 bases and 1 base, there was a span of 14 bases. CDR3 length equals 15 residues. In DNA form, the CDR3 reads TGTGCCAGCAGCCCCTCTAGGGGGGGCCAAGAGACCCAGTACTTC. It translates to CASSPSRGGQETQYF.

V is TRBV7-8 and J is TRBJ1-1; 9 nucleotides line up with TRBD1. Trimming at V came to 5 bases and at J to 6 bases, leaving 13 bases not matched to a gene. The CDR3 is 16 residues long. Germline V gene lookup returns CDR1 SGHVS and CDR2 FQNEAQ. The CDR3 here is CASSLITAGTGSEAFF. DNA for the CDR3: TGTGCCAGCAGCCTTATCACTGCCGGGACAGGGTCTGAAGCTTTCTTT.

This sequence joins TRBV6-6 and TRBJ2-7; maybe TRBD1 (6 bases). From germline, CDR1 is MNHNY and CDR2 SVGAGI (reference sequence). V shed 2 bases and J shed 3 bases, with 11 bases lying between them. This CDR3 is 14 amino acids long. CDR3 loop: CASSYPGDNYEQYF. The CDR3 DNA reads as TGTGCCAGCAGTTACCCTGGGGACAACTACGAGCAGTACTTC.

To note about this clone: No DNA is shown, since the ends of the CDR3 on it are uncertain; the CDR3 is the one TCRdb lists. This chain joins TRBV14 and TRBJ1-2. Germline values: CDR1 SGHDN, CDR2 FVKESK. 16 amino acids form the CDR3, both terminal residues included. CDR3 region: CASSQVAGGTKGTRTF.